Listed below are T cell receptor beta chains from one sample, sequenced in a study of blood T cell repertoires in COVID-19. Repertoires were generated with immunoSEQ multiplex PCR, while TCRdb's copy carries only in-frame clones and drops some. The table records fewer than 120,000 clones, over 60% of them present only once. The sample taken for sequencing was peripheral blood. The receptors derive from a woman of 80 years or more with acute or convalescent COVID-19. CDR3s include the opening cysteine and the closing phenylalanine or tryptophan. D genes are given only for firm matches. A clone size is listed for some rows: how often the clone was seen (once, few, many), or a class if it is expanded.

v_call,d_call,clone_size,j_call,cdr3_nt,cdr3_aa
TRBV6-5,-,-,TRBJ1-4,TGTGCCAGCAGCTCCAGGGATGCTAATGAAAAACTGTTTTTT,CASSSRDANEKLFF
TRBV15,-,-,TRBJ2-7,TGTGCCACCAGCAGGGCTGTTCCCTACGAGCAGTACTTC,CATSRAVPYEQYF
TRBV19,-,-,TRBJ2-1,TGTGCCAGTAGTAAGATTGCTAGCCTCACAAGCTCCTACAATGAGCAGTTCTTC,CASSKIASLTSSYNEQFF
TRBV10-1,TRBD2,-,TRBJ2-2,TGCGCCAGCAGTGATACTAGCGGGAGTAAGAGCGGCACCGGGGAGCTGTTTTTT,CASSDTSGSKSGTGELFF
TRBV28,TRBD1,-,TRBJ1-6,TGTGCCAGCAGTTTGCCGAGGGGGCAGGTTTCACCCCTCCACTTT,CASSLPRGQVSPLHF
TRBV30,-,-,TRBJ2-5,TGTGCCTGGAGTGCCGGGGGGCCGCAAGAGACCCAGTACTTC,CAWSAGGPQETQYF
TRBV6-5,-,once,TRBJ1-5,TGTGCCAGCAGTTTGGACTTTCGATCCCAGCCCCAGCATTTT,CASSLDFRSQPQHF
TRBV24-1,-,-,TRBJ1-4,TGTGCCACCAGTGCCCCCGGCCGGGGGTTGGGTGAAAAACTGTTTTTT,CATSAPGRGLGEKLFF
TRBV10-2,-,-,TRBJ2-2,TGCGCCAGCAGTGAGTCAGGGGGTGGCGGGGAGCTGTTTTTT,CASSESGGGGELFF
TRBV5-1,-,many,TRBJ1-2,TGCGCCAGCAGCTTGGCCGGGATCAAGGGTGGCTACACCTTC,CASSLAGIKGGYTF
TRBV4-1,-,-,TRBJ2-3,TGCGCCAGCAGCCAGGAGGAGATTATTAGGGATACAGATACGCAGTATTTT,CASSQEEIIRDTDTQYF
TRBV19,TRBD1,-,TRBJ2-3,TGTGCCAGTAGTCCCCCCGGGACAGGGAGAGATACGCAGTATTTT,CASSPPGTGRDTQYF
TRBV2,-,few,TRBJ2-1,TGTGCCAGCAGTCTCGGGGGGCGGGCATACAATGAGCAGTTCTTC,CASSLGGRAYNEQFF
TRBV11-2,-,-,TRBJ2-1,TGTGCCAGCAGCTTAGTATTACTACTCGGGGAGGAGCAGTTCTTC,CASSLVLLLGEEQFF
TRBV12-5,TRBD1,once,TRBJ1-1,TGTGCCACCAGAGCCAGAGGGGGCGGGTACACTGAAGCTTTCTTT,CATRARGGGYTEAFF
TRBV3-1/TRBV3-2,TRBD2,-,TRBJ2-1,TGTGCCAGCAGGGGACTAGCGGGGATCAATGAGCAGTTCTTC,CASRGLAGINEQFF
TRBV7-2,-,-,TRBJ1-3,TGTGCCAGCCAGGTTCAGGCGGGTTCTGGAAACACCATATATTTT,CASQVQAGSGNTIYF
TRBV9,-,-,TRBJ2-1,TGTGCCAGCAGCGCGGGAAGCTCCTACAATGAGCAGTTCTTC,CASSAGSSYNEQFF
TRBV6-5,TRBD1,few,TRBJ2-4,TGTGCCAGCAGTTACTCGAGAGGTTGGGACAGAGAGTACTTC,CASSYSRGWDREYF
TRBV6-2/TRBV6-3,-,-,TRBJ2-5,TGTGCCAGCAGTTCTGGGGGAGGGACCCAGTACTTC,CASSSGGGTQYF
TRBV18,TRBD1,-,TRBJ2-7,TGTGCCAGCTCAGCCTCCAGGGGGCCGCAAGAGCAGTACTTC,CASSASRGPQEQYF
TRBV6-6,TRBD1,-,TRBJ1-6,TGTGCCAGCAGTAACAGGGGACAGGGGGAATCACCCCTCCACTTT,CASSNRGQGESPLHF
TRBV7-2,-,-,TRBJ2-1,TGTGCCAGCAGTCCCTCCCCAGGCCCCTTCAACAATGAGCAGTTCTTC,CASSPSPGPFNNEQFF
TRBV5-1,TRBD1,-,TRBJ2-2,TGCGCCAGCAGCTTGGGGACAGGGTTCACCGGGGAGCTGTTTTTT,CASSLGTGFTGELFF
TRBV4-1,TRBD2,-,TRBJ2-1,TGCGCCAGCAGCCAAGGGCTAGCGGTATACAATGAGCAGTTCTTC,CASSQGLAVYNEQFF
TRBV7-9,-,once,TRBJ2-2,TGTGCCAGCAGCCATCTAAACGGGGAGCTGTTTTTT,CASSHLNGELFF
TRBV30,TRBD1,-,TRBJ2-7,TGTGCCTGGAGCCGGGACAGGGAATCCTACGAGCAGTACTTC,CAWSRDRESYEQYF
TRBV7-2,-,-,TRBJ2-7,TGTGCCAGCAGCCCCCATGGCAGGGGAGTCTCCTACGAGCAGTACTTC,CASSPHGRGVSYEQYF
TRBV18,TRBD1,few,TRBJ2-7,TGTGCCAGCTCACCAGGACAGGGCTCCTACGAGCAGTACTTC,CASSPGQGSYEQYF
TRBV28,TRBD2,once,TRBJ2-6,TGTGCCAGCAGTTCAAGCGGGGGGGCCCTTCTGACTTTC,CASSSSGGALLTF
TRBV7-2,TRBD2,-,TRBJ2-3,TGTGCCAGCAGCTCTATAGCGGGACTAGGGGCAGATACGCAGTATTTT,CASSSIAGLGADTQYF
TRBV30,-,once,TRBJ1-2,TGTGCCTGGAGTACGTTCCGGACACTCGGTGGCTACACCTTC,CAWSTFRTLGGYTF
TRBV19,-,-,TRBJ1-3,TGTGCCAGTACCCTACTCCCCGCAGGCCACTCTGGAAACACCATATATTTT,CASTLLPAGHSGNTIYF
TRBV7-3,-,-,TRBJ2-2,TGTGCCAGCAGCTTATATGGCGGTGACGGGGAGCTGTTTTTT,CASSLYGGDGELFF
TRBV3-1/TRBV3-2,-,-,TRBJ2-1,TGTGCCAGCAGCCAAGTTTCGGGAGTTAACAATGAGCAGTTCTTC,CASSQVSGVNNEQFF
TRBV4-1,-,-,TRBJ1-5,TGCGCCAGCAGCCCCATCGCAGATAGCAATCAGCCCCAGCATTTT,CASSPIADSNQPQHF
TRBV28,TRBD1,-,TRBJ2-1,TGTGCCAGCAGTCTACCGGGACAGGGGTCCTACAATGAGCAGTTCTTC,CASSLPGQGSYNEQFF
TRBV18,-,-,TRBJ2-1,TGTGCCAGCTCACCACTCGCGAGAGACAATGAGCAGTTCTTC,CASSPLARDNEQFF
TRBV24-1,-,-,TRBJ1-2,TGTGCCACCAGTGATTTTTCAGGCTACACCTTC,CATSDFSGYTF
TRBV7-9,-,-,TRBJ1-2,TGTGCCAGCACCCAAGGAGTTGAGGGATATGGCTACACCTTC,CASTQGVEGYGYTF
TRBV28,-,-,TRBJ1-1,TGTGCCAGCAGTTTCTTACAGGGCGGCACTGAAGCTTTCTTT,CASSFLQGGTEAFF
TRBV20-1,-,-,TRBJ1-2,TGCAGTGCTAGGGAGGTTTGGGGCTACACCTTC,CSAREVWGYTF
TRBV19,-,-,TRBJ2-3,TGTGCCAGTAGTATAGATTCAGGAGATACGCAGTATTTT,CASSIDSGDTQYF
TRBV3-1/TRBV3-2,-,-,TRBJ2-2,TGTGCCAGCAGCAACGGTCAACTTAACACCGGGGAGCTGTTTTTT,CASSNGQLNTGELFF
TRBV6-5,-,-,TRBJ2-2,TGTGCCAGCAGACAGGGAGGGACCGGGGAGCTGTTTTTT,CASRQGGTGELFF
TRBV27,TRBD1,-,TRBJ1-6,TGTGCCAGCAGCCCCCGACAGGGTTTATTTTCACCCCTCCACTTT,CASSPRQGLFSPLHF
TRBV6-2/TRBV6-3,-,once,TRBJ1-5,TGTGCCAGCAGTTACAGGGGAAGCAATCAGCCCCAGCATTTT,CASSYRGSNQPQHF
TRBV15,TRBD1,-,TRBJ2-1,TGTGCCACCAGCAGAGGTGGACAGGGCTCCTACAATGAGCAGTTCTTC,CATSRGGQGSYNEQFF
TRBV2,TRBD1,-,TRBJ1-2,TGTGCCAGCAGCAAACCCGGGACAGGGCCCGGAGGCTATGGCTACACCTTC,CASSKPGTGPGGYGYTF
TRBV11-2,TRBD1,few,TRBJ1-2,TGTGCCAGCAGCCAAGGAACAGGGGATGGCTACACCTTC,CASSQGTGDGYTF
TRBV18,TRBD1,-,TRBJ1-5,TGTGCCAGCTCACAGGAGACAGGGGTTCAGCCCCAGCATTTT,CASSQETGVQPQHF
TRBV18,-,-,TRBJ1-5,TGTGCCAGCTCACCAAACGAGGATCAGCCCCAGCATTTT,CASSPNEDQPQHF
TRBV10-1,TRBD2,-,TRBJ2-5,TGCGCCAGCAGTGAGTCCAGAACTCCGGGACTAGCGGGGAAGACCCAGTACTTC,CASSESRTPGLAGKTQYF
TRBV6-1,-,-,TRBJ2-3,TGTGCCAGCAGTGAAGACGGGCGGACTAGCACAGATACGCAGTATTTT,CASSEDGRTSTDTQYF
TRBV4-1,TRBD2,-,TRBJ2-2,TGCGCCAGCAGCCAGCTCCCTAGCGGGGGTGACACCGGGGAGCTGTTTTTT,CASSQLPSGGDTGELFF
TRBV20-1,-,-,TRBJ2-5,TGCAGTGCACCAGGGGGGACAGCCCAGTACTTC,CSAPGGTAQYF
TRBV5-1,-,-,TRBJ2-7,TGCGCCAGCAGCCTCCTCCAGGGGTCCGGAGAGCAGTACTTC,CASSLLQGSGEQYF
TRBV6-5,TRBD1,-,TRBJ1-2,TGTGCCACCGCGACCGGGACAGGGGGCAACTATGGCTACACCTTC,CATATGTGGNYGYTF
TRBV7-2,-,-,TRBJ2-2,TGTGCCTCAAAAGGCGTAGCCTTCGGCGGGGAGCTGTTTTTT,CASKGVAFGGELFF